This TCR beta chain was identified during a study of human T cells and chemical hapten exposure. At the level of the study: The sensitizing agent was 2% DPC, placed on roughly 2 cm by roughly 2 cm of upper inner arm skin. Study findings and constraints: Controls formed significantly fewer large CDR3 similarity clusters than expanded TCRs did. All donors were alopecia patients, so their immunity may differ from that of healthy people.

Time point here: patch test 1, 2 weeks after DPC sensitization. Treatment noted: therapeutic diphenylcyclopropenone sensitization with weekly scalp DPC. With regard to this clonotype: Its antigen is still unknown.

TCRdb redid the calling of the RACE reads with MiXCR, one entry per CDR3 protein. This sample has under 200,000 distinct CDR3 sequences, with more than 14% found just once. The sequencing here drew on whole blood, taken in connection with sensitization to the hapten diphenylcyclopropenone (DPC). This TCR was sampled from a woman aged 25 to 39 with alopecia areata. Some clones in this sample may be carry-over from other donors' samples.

The CDR3 loop is CASSLVPGKLGEQFF. The CDR3 nucleotides read TGTGCCAGCAGCTTAGTTCCAGGGAAGTTAGGTGAGCAGTTCTTC. V is TRBV11-2 and J is TRBJ2-1; a possible D gene is TRBD1 (5 bases). CDR1 is SGHAT and CDR2 is FQNNGV in the germline V gene. The V gene lost 1 base and the J gene lost 9 bases, with 16 bases spanning the gap. This CDR3 is 15 amino acids long. The whole variable domain, remainder taken from reference TRBV11-2 and TRBJ2-1, is EAGVAQSPRYKIIEKRQSVAFWCNPISGHATLYWYQQILGQGPKLLIQFQNNGVVDDSQLPKDRFSAERLKGVDSTLKIQPAKLEDSAVYLCASSLVPGKLGEQFFGPGTRLTVL.